The 13 T cell receptor beta chains below all came from one sample that was sequenced in a study of cytomegalovirus exposure and HLA in healthy donors. Vbeta (60) and Jbeta (13) primers were used in the PCR. Method: immunoSEQ multiplex PCR; TCRdb's copy keeps in-frame clones and lacks some. The table has about 120,000 clones, 60% to 85% seen once; the top ten hold over 1.5%. The specimen was PBMCs. The source is a young woman in good health and CMV-seronegative.

V gene TRBV5-1 combines with J gene TRBJ1-2, with D possibly being TRBD1 (5 bases). The CDR3 totals 14 residues. The V gene lost 0 bases and the J gene lost 8 bases, with 14 bases spanning the gap. From germline, CDR1 is SGHRS and CDR2 YFSETQ. The CDR3 loop is CASSLEGPGRGYTF. The DNA for the CDR3 is TGCGCCAGCAGCTTGGAGGGGCCAGGTCGAGGCTACACCTTC.

This chain joins TRBV5-1 and TRBJ1-1; D perhaps matches TRBD1 (6 bases). The V end lost 7 bases, the J end lost 3 bases, and 16 bases lay between the germline ends. This CDR3 comprises 14 residues. Per germline, CDR1 SGHRS and CDR2 YFSETQ. CDR3 sequence: CASRTGTLDTEAFF. The CDR3 coding sequence is TGCGCCAGCCGAACCGGGACACTTGACACTGAAGCTTTCTTT. Full variable domain (rest looked up from reference TRBV5-1 and TRBJ1-1): KAGVTQTPRYLIKTRGQQVTLSCSPISGHRSVSWYQQTPGQGLQFLFEYFSETQRNKGNFPGRFSGRQFSNSRSEMNVSTLELGDSALYLCASRTGTLDTEAFFGQGTRLTVV.

The chain recombines TRBV2 with TRBJ2-3; D may be TRBD1 (5 bases). The length of the CDR3 is 18 residues. The germline gives CDR1 SNHLY, CDR2 FYNNEI. V was pared by 4 bases and J by 6 bases, with 26 bases between. The CDR3 is CASSGTSFSPSKGDTQYF. DNA of the CDR3: TGTGCCAGCAGTGGAACGTCTTTTTCCCCCTCAAAGGGGGATACGCAGTATTTT.

A word on this clone: Relative to the germline gene, one junction end is altered; a read error may explain this. The same CDR3 arises from other DNA sequences in this sample as well. V and J are TRBV25-1 and TRBJ1-2; a possible D gene is TRBD1 (6 bases). CDR3 length: 14 amino acids. CDR1 MGHDK and CDR2 SYGVNS come from the germline V gene. CDR3 residues: CASSDSQGFYGYTF. CDR3 nucleotide sequence: TGTGCCAGCAGTGATTCACAGGGCTTCTATGGCTATACCTTC.

This chain links TRBV27 with TRBJ1-5; maybe TRBD1 (5 bases). The V end lost 3 bases, the J end lost 9 bases, and 30 bases lay between the germline ends. The germline gives CDR1 MNHEY, CDR2 SMNVEV (reference sequence). The length of the CDR3 is 19 residues. The CDR3 coding sequence is TGTGCCAGCAGTTTTTTTGTATCGGAGCTCGGTGTTGGAAGGGGGCCCCAGCATTTT. Protein sequence: CASSFFVSELGVGRGPQHF.

The chain recombines TRBV29-1 with TRBJ1-2; 7 bases match TRBD1. V shed 5 bases, J shed 2 bases, and the junction held 2 bases outside the gene matches. The CDR3 has 12 amino acids. Germline CDR1 SQVTM, CDR2 ANQGSEA. In nucleotides, the CDR3 is TGCAGCGTTTCACAGGGGAACTATGGCTACACCTTC. This sequence encodes CSVSQGNYGYTF.

This clone came up once. The gene calls are TRBV30 and TRBJ1-1; TRBD1 matches at 9 bases. V was pared by 0 bases and J by 4 bases, with 6 bases of the junction left unmatched. Germline loops: CDR1 GTSNPN, CDR2 SVGIG (reference sequence). The CDR3 totals 15 residues. The CDR3 DNA reads TGTGCCTGGAGTGTAGCCCGGACAGGGGTCACTGAAGCTTTCTTT. It codes for CAWSVARTGVTEAFF.

The chain employs TRBV29-1 and TRBJ1-2; 8 bases match TRBD1. CDR3 length: 15 amino acids. The V gene end was trimmed by 6 bases and the J gene end by 4 bases; junction bases not matched to a gene: 13. Germline CDR1 SQVTM, CDR2 ANQGSEA. The CDR3 region is CSVQAQGGASYGYTF. CDR3 DNA: TGCAGCGTCCAAGCACAGGGGGGAGCCTCCTATGGCTACACCTTC.

In nucleotides, the CDR3 is TGTGCCAGCAGTGAATGGGGGACAGGACAAGAGACCCAGTACTTC. Translating gives CASSEWGTGQETQYF. The chain has TRBV25-1 and TRBJ2-5; 8 positions match TRBD1. Germline loops: CDR1 MGHDK, CDR2 SYGVNS. The CDR3 runs to 15 residues. V shed 1 base, J shed 2 bases, and the junction held 3 bases outside the gene matches.

This clone has only a few counts. The V and J genes are TRBV5-6 and TRBJ2-5; no firm D call. Between the trimmed V and J ends, which lost 4 bases and 4 bases, there was a span of 8 bases. From germline, CDR1 is SGHDT and CDR2 YYEEEE. This CDR3 spans 12 amino acids. The CDR3 loop is CASSRILETQYF. CDR3 nucleotide sequence: TGTGCCAGCAGCCGTATTTTAGAGACCCAGTACTTC.

V is TRBV5-1 and J is TRBJ2-3; 10 bases agree with TRBD2. Germline loops: CDR1 SGHRS, CDR2 YFSETQ. CDR3 length: 16 residues. Trimming removed 0 bases from V and 1 base from J; junction bases left unmatched: 2. Written as DNA, the CDR3 is TGCGCCAGCAGCTTGGATCTAGCGGGGGGCACAGATACGCAGTATTTT. It translates to CASSLDLAGGTDTQYF.

The J gene is TRBJ2-2, the V gene TRBV7-2; possible D gene TRBD2, 5 bases. The CDR3 runs 15 residues. Germline V gene sequence: CDR1 SGHTA, CDR2 FQGNSA. V was trimmed by 2 bases and J by 4 bases, leaving 11 bases between them. Here the CDR3 DNA reads TGTGCCAGCAGCTTAATCGCTAGCCCCACCGGGGAGCTGTTTTTT. This translates into CASSLIASPTGELFF.

This clone was found a few times. One end of the junction does not line up with germline, which may come from a read error. V gene TRBV7-7 combines with J gene TRBJ1-4, with a tentative D call TRBD1 (6 bases). CDR1 and CDR2 (germline): SSHAT, FNYEAQ (reference sequence). The CDR3 totals 15 residues. The CDR3 nucleotides are TGTGCTAGCAGACCCGAGAACCGGGACATTAAAAAACTGTTTTTT. This sequence encodes CASRPENRDIKKLFF.